A selection of T cell receptor beta chains follows, all from one sample in a study of Tregs in tolerant kidney transplant recipients. TCRdb's copy holds only in-frame clones and misses some; the assay was immunoSEQ multiplex PCR. The table shows about 94,000 clones, with more than 85% occurring only once. The input for sequencing was CD4+ T cells from blood, taken before the transplant. These receptors were obtained from a human donor who received a combined kidney and bone marrow transplant. Both conserved end residues are part of each CDR3. A D gene is named only where the DNA matches it firmly. Clone sizes are given selectively: once, few, many, or a class where the clone is expanded.

d_call j_call clone_size v_call cdr3_nt cdr3_aa
TRBD1 TRBJ1-6 - TRBV7-2 TGTGCCAGCAGCTCCCGACAGGGTTCAGGTTCACCCCTCCACTTT CASSSRQGSGSPLHF
- TRBJ1-2 - TRBV6-1 TGTGCCAGCAGTCGGGACTCTCCTGAAAGCTATGGCTACACCTTC CASSRDSPESYGYTF
- TRBJ1-6 - TRBV7-2 TGTGCCAGCAGCGGGTGGACACTTGTAAATTCACCCCTCCACTTT CASSGWTLVNSPLHF
TRBD1 TRBJ1-1 few TRBV10-3 TGTGCCATCAGTGAGAGGGGGGACAGAGTGAACACTGAAGCTTTCTTT CAISERGDRVNTEAFF
TRBD1 TRBJ1-3 once TRBV19 TGTGCCAGTAGGACAGGGGGAGTTGGAAACACCATATATTTT CASRTGGVGNTIYF
TRBD2 TRBJ2-1 - TRBV14 TGTGCCAGCAGCCGTCTGTCTAGCGGGAGAACTGAGCAGTTCTTC CASSRLSSGRTEQFF
- TRBJ1-2 - TRBV29-1 TGCAGCGTTGAACCCGGGACTGAGAGTGGCTACACCTTC CSVEPGTESGYTF
TRBD1 TRBJ1-5 - TRBV6-1 TGTGCCACAGGGGACAGGCGATATAGCAATCAGCCCCAGCATTTT CATGDRRYSNQPQHF
TRBD1 TRBJ2-2 - TRBV13 TGTGCCAGCAGCATCGGACAGGGGGCGAACACCGGGGAGCTGTTTTTT CASSIGQGANTGELFF
- TRBJ2-1 - TRBV11-1 TGTGCCAGCCATGCAGCTATCTCAGGGAATGAGCAGTTCTTC CASHAAISGNEQFF
TRBD1 TRBJ1-5 once TRBV5-8 TGTGCCAGCAGCCACCTGACAGGGATGGGCAATCAGCCCCAGCATTTT CASSHLTGMGNQPQHF
TRBD2 TRBJ2-5 - TRBV4-2 TGTGCCAGCAGCCAAGTGGTAGCGGGAGCTCAAGAGACCCAGTACTTC CASSQVVAGAQETQYF
TRBD1 TRBJ2-1 once TRBV11-3 TGTGCCAGCAGCGCGGGACAGGGAGATGACAATGAGCAGTTCTTC CASSAGQGDDNEQFF
- TRBJ1-2 - TRBV6-4 TGTGCCAGCAGTGTGGGGCAGAACTATGGCTACACCTTC CASSVGQNYGYTF
- TRBJ2-2 - TRBV30 TGTGCCTGGAGTGTAGCGTCCGCAGGGGGGACCGGGGAGCTGTTTTTT CAWSVASAGGTGELFF
TRBD2 TRBJ2-7 - TRBV7-6 TGTGCCAGCAGCATCACTAGCGGGAGGTCCTACGAGCAGTACTTC CASSITSGRSYEQYF
TRBD2 TRBJ2-7 - TRBV9 TGTGCCAGTCGGACTAGCGGAAACTACGAGCAGTACTTC CASRTSGNYEQYF
- TRBJ2-1 - TRBV7-3 TGTGCCAGCAGCCCAGAGCGCGGGGTATACAATGAGCAGTTCTTC CASSPERGVYNEQFF
TRBD1 TRBJ2-7 - TRBV7-6 TGTGCCAGCAGCGTGACAGGGGAGACAGGGTATTACGAGCAGTACTTC CASSVTGETGYYEQYF
- TRBJ1-5 - TRBV10-3 TGTGCCATCAGTGACTCTCGGGGGGCCTATCAGCCCCAGCATTTT CAISDSRGAYQPQHF
- TRBJ1-5 - TRBV4-3 TGCGCCAGCAGCCAAGGACAGGTAAATCAGCCCCAGCATTTT CASSQGQVNQPQHF
- TRBJ1-5 - TRBV19 TGTGCCAGTAGTATCACCGGACAGCCTCATCAGCCCCAGCATTTT CASSITGQPHQPQHF
TRBD1 TRBJ1-5 once TRBV27 TGTGCCAGTAAGTTAAGGGGGCCGAATCAGCCCCAGCATTTT CASKLRGPNQPQHF
- TRBJ1-4 - TRBV6-6 TGTGCCAGCAGCAACTGGGGGGTCCTAGGGGAAAAACTGTTTTTT CASSNWGVLGEKLFF
- TRBJ1-3 - TRBV7-2 TGTGCCAGCAGCTACTCAGGGGAGTACGGAAACACCATATATTTT CASSYSGEYGNTIYF
- TRBJ1-3 once TRBV4-1 TGCGCCAGCAGCCAAGGAGTATTGCTGTCCTCTGGAAACACCATATATTTT CASSQGVLLSSGNTIYF
- TRBJ1-4 few TRBV7-9 TGTGCCAGCAGCCAGGCCAAGACGAATAATGAAAAACTGTTTTTT CASSQAKTNNEKLFF
- TRBJ2-7 - TRBV7-3 TGTGCCAGCAGCTCCTCCGGCGCGGAGGCCGGCGAGCAGTACTTC CASSSSGAEAGEQYF
- TRBJ1-1 - TRBV5-1 TGCGCCAGCAGCCAAATGCCAGGGAACACTGAAGCTTTCTTT CASSQMPGNTEAFF
TRBD2 TRBJ2-1 once TRBV5-1 TGCGCCAGCAGCCAACTAGCGGGTCACAATGAGCAGTTCTTC CASSQLAGHNEQFF
TRBD1 TRBJ1-4 once TRBV11-2 TGTGCCAGCAGCTTAGATCTTGCAGGGGGTGAAAAACTGTTTTTT CASSLDLAGGEKLFF
TRBD2 TRBJ2-1 - TRBV29-1 TGCAGCGTCGGCGGGGGTCCTAGCGGGGGGTTTACCTACAATGAGCAGTTCTTC CSVGGGPSGGFTYNEQFF